This section outlines one T cell receptor beta chain sequence together with its context. The antigen is undetermined. The data belong to a study of cytomegalovirus exposure and HLA in healthy donors. Whole-study findings and limits: Investigators reported 150 to 200 TCR beta chains as tied to cytomegalovirus.

The PCR contained 60 Vbeta and 13 Jbeta primers. The data were produced by immunoSEQ multiplex PCR, yet TCRdb's version contains in-frame clones alone and is incomplete. The sample carries approximately 160,000 clones, about 75% recorded once. The CDR3 is made up of 11 amino acids. Germline values: CDR1 SGHRS, CDR2 YFSETQ. The V end was cut by 3 bases, the J end by 5 bases, with 5 bases between. The sequenced material came from PBMCs. V is TRBV5-1 and J is TRBJ1-2; D uncertain. This clonotype was obtained from a man aged 18 to 30 in good health and CMV-seropositive. The CDR3: CASSSLYGYTF. CDR3 bases: TGCGCCAGCAGCTCGTTGTATGGCTACACCTTC.